The 3 T cell receptor beta chains in this list originate from one sample, sequenced in a study of graft-versus-host responses after intestinal transplantation. Clones were read by immunoSEQ multiplex PCR, and TCRdb kept only the in-frame ones, dropping some. The data contain 15,000 to 19,000 clones, roughly 35% of them singletons. The material sequenced was alloreactive CD4+ T cells from a mixed lymphocyte reaction culture, taken before intestinal transplant. Subset here: CFSE-low proliferating T cells sorted from approximately 6-day pre-transplant mixed lymphocyte reaction (GvH or HvG direction). These receptors all come from a human patient who received an intestinal transplant.

V gene TRBV9 combines with J gene TRBJ1-5; weak D call: TRBD1 (6 bases). The germline CDR1 and CDR2 sequences are SGDLS and YYNGEE. The V end lost 7 bases, the J end lost 2 bases, and 19 bases lay between the germline ends. CDR3 length: 16 residues. CDR3 nucleotides: TGTGCCAGCGCCCGGGACGCGGGACAAGGCAATCAGCCCCAGCATTTT. Translating it yields CASARDAGQGNQPQHF.

With respect to this clone: Compared with germline, one end of the junction differs, possibly owing to a read error. J is TRBJ1-2 and V is TRBV10-3; no clear D gene. The CDR3 is 12 residues long. Per the germline V gene, CDR1 is ENHRY and CDR2 is SYGVKD. The CDR3 is CASSYSEYGYTF. The CDR3 DNA is TGTGCCAGCAGTTACTCGGAGTATGGCTACACCTTC.

The V and J genes are TRBV9 and TRBJ2-7, with a weak D call TRBD1 (5 bases). Between the trimmed V and J ends, which lost 2 bases and 7 bases, there was a span of 13 bases. Germline-derived CDR1 and CDR2 are SGDLS and YYNGEE. The CDR3 contains 13 residues. This CDR3 is CASSVIPTGEQYF. The CDR3 nucleotides read TGTGCCAGCAGCGTTATCCCCACAGGAGAGCAGTACTTC. Full variable domain (rest looked up from reference TRBV9 and TRBJ2-7): DSGVTQTPKHLITATGQRVTLRCSPRSGDLSVYWYQQSLDQGLQFLIQYYNGEERAKGNILERFSAQQFPDLHSELNLSSLELGDSALYFCASSVIPTGEQYFGPGTRLTVT.